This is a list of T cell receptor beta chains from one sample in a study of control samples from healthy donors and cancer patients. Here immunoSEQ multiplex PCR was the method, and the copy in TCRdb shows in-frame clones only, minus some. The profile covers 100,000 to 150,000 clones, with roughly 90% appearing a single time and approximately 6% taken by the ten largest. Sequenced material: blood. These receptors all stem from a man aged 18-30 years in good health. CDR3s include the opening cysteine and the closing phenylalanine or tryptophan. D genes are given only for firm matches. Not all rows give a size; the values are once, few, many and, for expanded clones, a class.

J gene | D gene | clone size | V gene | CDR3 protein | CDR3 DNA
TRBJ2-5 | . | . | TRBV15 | CATSRGRQMETQYF | TGTGCCACCAGCAGAGGGCGGCAGATGGAGACCCAGTACTTC
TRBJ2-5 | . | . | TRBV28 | CASSLYGAQYF | TGTGCCAGCAGTTTATACGGGGCCCAGTACTTC
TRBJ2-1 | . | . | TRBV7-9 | CASSLVTTQNEQFF | TGTGCCAGCAGCTTAGTCACCACCCAGAATGAGCAGTTCTTC
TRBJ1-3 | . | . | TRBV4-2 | CASSQTGSGSGNTIYF | TGTGCCAGCAGCCAAACAGGGTCGGGATCTGGAAACACCATATATTTT
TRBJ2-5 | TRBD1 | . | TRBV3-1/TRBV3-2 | CASSQDGRGRPETQYF | TGTGCCAGCAGCCAAGATGGCAGGGGGCGCCCAGAGACCCAGTACTTC
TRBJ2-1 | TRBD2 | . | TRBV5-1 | CASSSLPGRGDYNEQFF | TGCGCCAGCAGCTCCCTACCGGGGCGGGGGGACTACAATGAGCAGTTCTTC
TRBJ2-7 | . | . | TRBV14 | CASSHVGSYEQYF | TGTGCCAGCAGCCACGTCGGTTCCTACGAGCAGTACTTC
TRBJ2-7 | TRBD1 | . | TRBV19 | CASSLWTGRPYEQYF | TGTGCCAGTAGTCTCTGGACAGGCCGACCCTACGAGCAGTACTTC
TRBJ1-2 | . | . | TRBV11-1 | CASSFRSGAANYGYTF | TGTGCCAGCAGCTTCCGGTCAGGGGCCGCGAACTATGGCTACACCTTC
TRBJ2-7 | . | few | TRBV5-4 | CASSSDRYEQYF | TGTGCCAGCAGCTCCGACAGGTACGAGCAGTACTTC
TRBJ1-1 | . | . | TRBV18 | CASSSVQGSYGTEAFF | TGTGCCAGCTCATCCGTCCAGGGATCCTACGGGACTGAAGCTTTCTTT
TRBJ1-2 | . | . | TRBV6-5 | CASSMQGEYGYTF | TGTGCCAGCAGTATGCAGGGAGAATATGGCTACACCTTC
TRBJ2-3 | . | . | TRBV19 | CASSIIGTADTQYF | TGTGCCAGTAGTATAATCGGCACAGCAGATACGCAGTATTTT
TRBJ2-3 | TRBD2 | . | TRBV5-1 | CASSLLTSVDTQYF | TGCGCCAGCAGCTTGTTAACTAGCGTCGATACGCAGTATTTT
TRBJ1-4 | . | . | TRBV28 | CASTQGGATNEKLFF | TGTGCCAGCACTCAGGGTGGGGCAACTAATGAAAAACTGTTTTTT
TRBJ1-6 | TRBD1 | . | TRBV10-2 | CASSEVTGIGSPLHF | TGCGCCAGCAGTGAAGTGACAGGGATTGGTTCACCCCTCCACTTT
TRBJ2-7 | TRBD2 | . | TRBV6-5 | CASSYSLAGGDEQYF | TGTGCCAGCAGTTACTCGCTAGCGGGGGGCGACGAGCAGTACTTC
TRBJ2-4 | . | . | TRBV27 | CASSLHKEAKNIQYF | TGTGCCAGCAGTTTACACAAGGAGGCCAAAAACATTCAGTACTTC
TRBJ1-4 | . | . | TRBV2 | CASRGTNEKLFF | TGTGCCAGCAGGGGGACTAATGAAAAACTGTTTTTT
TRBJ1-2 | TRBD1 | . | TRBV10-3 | CAIRGTASSQNYGYTF | TGTGCCATCAGGGGGACAGCCTCTTCCCAAAACTATGGCTACACCTTC
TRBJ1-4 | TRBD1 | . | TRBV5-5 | CASSWDPQGVNEKLFF | TGTGCCAGCAGCTGGGACCCACAGGGGGTTAATGAAAAACTGTTTTTT
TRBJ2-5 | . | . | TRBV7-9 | CASSLSAPPAETQYF | TGTGCCAGCAGCTTGTCGGCTCCCCCTGCGGAGACCCAGTACTTC
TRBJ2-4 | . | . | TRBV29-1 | CSVDRGNIQYF | TGCAGCGTTGACAGGGGAAACATTCAGTACTTC
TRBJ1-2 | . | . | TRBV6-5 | CASSYSWQGNYGYTF | TGTGCCAGCAGTTACTCGTGGCAGGGCAACTATGGCTACACCTTC
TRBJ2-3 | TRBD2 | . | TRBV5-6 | CASSLAGLAGGPSDTQYF | TGTGCCAGCAGCTTGGCCGGGTTAGCGGGGGGACCATCAGATACGCAGTATTTT
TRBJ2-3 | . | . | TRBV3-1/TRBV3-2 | CASSQDYRVTQYF | TGTGCCAGCAGCCAAGATTACAGGGTGACGCAGTATTTT
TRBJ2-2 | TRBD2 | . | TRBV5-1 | CASSNVASGGDPLLFF | TGCGCCAGCAGCAATGTGGCTAGCGGGGGGGACCCCCTCCTGTTTTTT
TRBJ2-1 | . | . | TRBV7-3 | CASSPTSNVGNEQFF | TGTGCCAGCAGCCCGACTAGTAACGTGGGGAATGAGCAGTTCTTC
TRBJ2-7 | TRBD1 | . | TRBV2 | CASSLGTAYEQYF | TGTGCCAGCAGTCTCGGGACAGCCTACGAGCAGTACTTC
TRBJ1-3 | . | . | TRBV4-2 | CASSQGRRPGNTIYF | TGTGCCAGCAGCCAAGGACGGAGACCTGGAAACACCATATATTTT
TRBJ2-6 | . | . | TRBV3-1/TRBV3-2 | CASSQTDSGANVLTF | TGTGCCAGCAGCCAGACAGACTCTGGGGCCAACGTCCTGACTTTC
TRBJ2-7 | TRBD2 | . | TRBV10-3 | CAISEIAGGRYEQYF | TGTGCCATCAGTGAAATAGCGGGGGGCCGGTACGAGCAGTACTTC
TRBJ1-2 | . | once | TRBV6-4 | CASSGLSSTGGYTF | TGTGCCAGCAGTGGCCTATCCAGCACGGGGGGCTACACCTTC
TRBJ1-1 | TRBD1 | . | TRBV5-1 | CASSAGQVGGGTEAFF | TGCGCCAGCAGCGCAGGACAGGTGGGAGGCGGAACTGAAGCTTTCTTT
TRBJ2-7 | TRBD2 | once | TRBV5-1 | CASSFSGVTYEQYF | TGCGCCAGCAGCTTCAGCGGGGTTACCTACGAGCAGTACTTC
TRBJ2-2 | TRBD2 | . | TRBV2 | CARGTSGGTYTGELFF | TGTGCCAGAGGGACTAGCGGGGGGACCTATACCGGGGAGCTGTTTTTT
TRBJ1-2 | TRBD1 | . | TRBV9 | CASSGQGAVGYTF | TGTGCCAGCAGCGGACAGGGGGCGGTTGGCTACACCTTC
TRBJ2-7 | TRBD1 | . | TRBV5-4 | CASSGQGVTYEQYF | TGTGCCAGCAGCGGGCAGGGGGTAACCTACGAGCAGTACTTC
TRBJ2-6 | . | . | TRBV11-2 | CASSGIGTGANVLTF | TGTGCCAGTTCGGGGATAGGCACTGGGGCCAACGTCCTGACTTTC
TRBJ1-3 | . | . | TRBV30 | CAWTWMGAGNTIYF | TGTGCCTGGACTTGGATGGGAGCTGGAAACACCATATATTTT
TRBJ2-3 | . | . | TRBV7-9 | CASSYTSSTDTQYF | TGTGCCAGCAGCTACACTAGCAGCACAGATACGCAGTATTTT
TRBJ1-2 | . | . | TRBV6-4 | CASSDSDSNGYTF | TGTGCCAGCAGTGACTCTGACAGCAATGGCTACACCTTC
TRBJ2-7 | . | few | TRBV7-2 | CASSLVWGATNEQYF | TGTGCCAGCAGCTTAGTCTGGGGCGCTACTAACGAGCAGTACTTC
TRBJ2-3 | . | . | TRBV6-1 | CASSEGATRGDTQYF | TGTGCCAGCAGTGAAGGTGCGACGCGGGGAGATACGCAGTATTTT
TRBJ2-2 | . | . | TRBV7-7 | CASSLSVGGQVTGELFF | TGTGCCAGCAGCTTGAGCGTGGGGGGGCAGGTCACCGGGGAGCTGTTTTTT
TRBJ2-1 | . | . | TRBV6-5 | CASSYGPRQFF | TGTGCCAGCAGTTACGGTCCAAGACAGTTCTTC
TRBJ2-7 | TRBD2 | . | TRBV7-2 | CASSLTSGGTYEQYF | TGTGCCAGCAGCTTAACATCGGGGGGGACCTACGAGCAGTACTTC
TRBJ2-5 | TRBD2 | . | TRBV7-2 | CASSLGLAGIQETQYF | TGTGCCAGCAGCTTAGGGCTAGCGGGGATCCAAGAGACCCAGTACTTC
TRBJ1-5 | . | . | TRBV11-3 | CASSDTKTGKSNQPQHF | TGTGCCAGCAGCGATACGAAAACAGGGAAAAGCAATCAGCCCCAGCATTTT
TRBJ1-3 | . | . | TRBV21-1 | CASSLAEGNTIYF | TGTGCCAGCAGCTTGGCGGAAGGAAACACCATATATTTT
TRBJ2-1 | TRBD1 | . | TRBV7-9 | CASNHRDRAYNEQFF | TGTGCCAGCAACCACCGGGACAGGGCCTACAATGAGCAGTTCTTC
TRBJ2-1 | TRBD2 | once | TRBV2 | CASRPSGGGLNEQFF | TGTGCCAGCAGGCCGAGCGGGGGGGGCCTCAATGAGCAGTTCTTC
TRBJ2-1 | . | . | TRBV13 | CASSLGGGNEQFF | TGTGCCAGCAGCTTAGGCGGGGGCAATGAGCAGTTCTTC
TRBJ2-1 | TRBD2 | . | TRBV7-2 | CASRYLAGGLDNEQFF | TGTGCCAGCAGATATCTAGCGGGGGGGCTAGACAATGAGCAGTTCTTC
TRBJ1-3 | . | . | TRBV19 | CASSIGGQFSGNTIYF | TGTGCCAGTAGTATCGGCGGACAGTTCTCTGGAAACACCATATATTTT
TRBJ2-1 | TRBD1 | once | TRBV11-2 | CASSLRQGPLSYNEQFF | TGTGCCAGCAGCTTAAGACAGGGACCCTTATCCTACAATGAGCAGTTCTTC
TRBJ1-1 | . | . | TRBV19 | CASTGRQELVGNTEAFF | TGTGCCAGCACGGGTAGGCAGGAGTTAGTGGGGAACACTGAAGCTTTCTTT
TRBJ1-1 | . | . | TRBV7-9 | CASSSRGSRGVTEAFF | TGTGCCAGCAGCTCCCGAGGATCAAGGGGGGTCACTGAAGCTTTCTTT
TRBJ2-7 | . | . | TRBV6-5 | CASNKGGASYEQYF | TGTGCCAGCAACAAGGGGGGGGCCTCCTACGAGCAGTACTTC
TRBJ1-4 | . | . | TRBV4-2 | CASSQDLVGAVNEKLFF | TGTGCCAGCAGCCAAGATCTGGTGGGGGCCGTGAATGAAAAACTGTTTTTT